Here is one T cell receptor (beta chain) with its context. The target of this receptor is not known. The sample holds no much larger clone one base away, and base qualities are not on file. The data originate from a study of cytomegalovirus exposure and HLA in healthy donors (dated by TCRdb to 2015 to 2018). General notes on the study: A later analysis indicated that the roughly 130 validation repertoires were generated on the platform also employed for the 600 to 750 repertoires of the first cohort. In addition to the first cohort of hundreds of subjects, a separate validation cohort of 120 different subjects was used. The study aimed to test whether signatures of past pathogen exposure could be identified by cataloging public T cell receptors. To predict cytomegalovirus infection status, the study brought together high-throughput TCR immunosequencing, statistical association of individual TCRs with disease status, and machine learning.

The library came from the immunoSEQ multiplex PCR assay. The published analysis was carried out like this. To diagnose cytomegalovirus status from the catalog of TCR beta chain sequences, a statistical classification framework was built. In its TCRdb copy, this immuneACCESS table keeps in-frame sequences only and misses some clones. Where compared with another copy, unresolved V genes explain less than half of these, and the others have no known cause. From that table come the V and J calls and clone size; the DNA was used to work out D and trimming. Here the sample has about 49,000 clones; roughly 94% occur a single time. Clones ranked in the top ten supply around 7.8% of the sample. The full study reports these points: It was suggested by the authors that the approach could potentially be generalized to other disease states and immunological phenotypes. All 120 or so repertoires were used to score co-occurrence in the validation cohort in a later analysis, because that analysis had no HLA typing for the cohort. In the study, roughly 160 TCR beta chains were listed as associated with cytomegalovirus. Most TCR sequences were seen in very few donors, while some public TCRs were found in many individuals. A few of the identified cytomegalovirus-associated TCR beta chains were confirmed in vitro to be specific for cytomegalovirus antigens. In a later analysis, TCRs clustered in the first cohort were found to also tend to co-occur in the 110 or so validation repertoires, with 90% to 95% of cluster scores above 0. The classifier was reported to diagnose cytomegalovirus status with high specificity and sensitivity in both the original and validation cohorts.

The V end gives up 1 base and the J end 0 bases, leaving 4 bases in the junction not matched to a gene. The cysteine opens and the phenylalanine closes a CDR3 of 17 amino acids. The retained sequence is limited to the CDR3, 51 bases, with the frame set at the first base. CDR1 and CDR2 are read off the germline V gene as LGHNT and FRNRAP. The donors were included in the validation cohort of 100 to 150 subjects, a group kept apart from the roughly 730-subject first cohort. This sequence was found in a woman between 18 and 30 years old in good health and CMV-seropositive. The sequencing input was PBMCs. Recombination connected TRBV12-5 to TRBJ2-7; 12 nucleotides in the junction match TRBD2. CDR3 sequence: CASGLDPGLAGSYEQYF. The DNA reads TGTGCTAGTGGTTTGGACCCGGGACTAGCGGGCTCCTACGAGCAGTACTTC.